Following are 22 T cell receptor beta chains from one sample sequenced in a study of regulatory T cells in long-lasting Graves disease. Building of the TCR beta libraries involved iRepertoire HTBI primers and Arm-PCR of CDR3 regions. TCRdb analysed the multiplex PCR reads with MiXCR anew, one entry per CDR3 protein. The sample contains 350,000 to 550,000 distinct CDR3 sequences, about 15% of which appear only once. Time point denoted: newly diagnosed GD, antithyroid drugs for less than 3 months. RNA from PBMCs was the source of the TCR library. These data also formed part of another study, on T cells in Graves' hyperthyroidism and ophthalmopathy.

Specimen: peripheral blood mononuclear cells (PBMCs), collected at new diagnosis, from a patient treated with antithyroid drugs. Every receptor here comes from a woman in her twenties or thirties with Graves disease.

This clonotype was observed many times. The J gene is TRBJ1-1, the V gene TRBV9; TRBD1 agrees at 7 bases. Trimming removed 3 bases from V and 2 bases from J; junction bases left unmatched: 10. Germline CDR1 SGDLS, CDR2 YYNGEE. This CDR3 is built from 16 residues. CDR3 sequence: CASSASAGQTNTEAFF. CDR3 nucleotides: TGTGCCAGCAGCGCATCTGCGGGACAGACCAACACTGAAGCTTTCTTT.

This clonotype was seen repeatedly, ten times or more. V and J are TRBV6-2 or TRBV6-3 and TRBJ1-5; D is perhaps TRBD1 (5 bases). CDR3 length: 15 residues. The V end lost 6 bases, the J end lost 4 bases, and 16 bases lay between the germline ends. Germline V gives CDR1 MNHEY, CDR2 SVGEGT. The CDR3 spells CASRTFGGVNQPQHF. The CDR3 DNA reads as TGTGCCAGCAGAACCTTTGGAGGGGTGAATCAGCCCCAGCATTTT.

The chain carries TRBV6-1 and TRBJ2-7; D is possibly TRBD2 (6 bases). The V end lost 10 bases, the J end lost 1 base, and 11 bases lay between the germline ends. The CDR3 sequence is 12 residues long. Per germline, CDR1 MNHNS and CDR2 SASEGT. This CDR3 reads CATTEGSYEQYF. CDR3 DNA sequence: TGTGCCACGACGGAGGGTTCCTACGAGCAGTACTTC.

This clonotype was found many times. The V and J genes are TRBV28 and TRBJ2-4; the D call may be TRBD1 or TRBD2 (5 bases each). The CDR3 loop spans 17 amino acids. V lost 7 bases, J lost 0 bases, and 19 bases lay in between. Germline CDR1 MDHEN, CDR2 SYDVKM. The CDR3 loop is CASNDPEGLGAKNIQYF. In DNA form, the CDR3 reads TGTGCCAGCAACGACCCTGAGGGGTTAGGAGCCAAAAACATTCAGTACTTC.

The CDR3, as DNA: TGTGCCATCAGTGAGTGGGCTTCTAGCTCCTACAATGAGCAGTTCTTC. Encoded protein: CAISEWASSSYNEQFF. The chain combines TRBV10-3 with TRBJ2-1; no clear D gene. The germline V gene has CDR1 ENHRY and CDR2 SYGVKD. The CDR3 is made up of 16 amino acids. Between the trimmed V and J ends, which lost 1 base and 0 bases, there was a span of 10 bases.

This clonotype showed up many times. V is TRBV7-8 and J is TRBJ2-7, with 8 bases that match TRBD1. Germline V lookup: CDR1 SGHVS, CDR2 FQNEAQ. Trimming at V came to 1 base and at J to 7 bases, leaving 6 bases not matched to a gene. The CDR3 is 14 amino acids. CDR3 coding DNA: TGTGCCAGCAGCTTAGGCAGGGGGCTATGGGAGCAGTACTTC. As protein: CASSLGRGLWEQYF.

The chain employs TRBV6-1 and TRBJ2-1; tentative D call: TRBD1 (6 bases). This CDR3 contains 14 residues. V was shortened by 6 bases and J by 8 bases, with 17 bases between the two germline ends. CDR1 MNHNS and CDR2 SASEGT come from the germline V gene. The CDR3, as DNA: TGTGCCAGCAGCCAAGGGGGTGTCTATCATGAGCAGTTCTTC. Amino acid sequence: CASSQGGVYHEQFF.

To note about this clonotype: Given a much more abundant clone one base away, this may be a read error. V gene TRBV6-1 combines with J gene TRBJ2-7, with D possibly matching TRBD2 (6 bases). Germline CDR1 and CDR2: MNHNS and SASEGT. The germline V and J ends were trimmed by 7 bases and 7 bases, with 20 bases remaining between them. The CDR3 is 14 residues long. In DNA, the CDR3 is TGTGCCAGCACCCTCGGGAGTACCTACAATGAGCAGTACTTC. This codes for CASTLGSTYNEQYF.

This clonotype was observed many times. The DNA of the CDR3 is TGTGCCAGCAGCGGGACAGGGGAATCCTACGAGCAGTACTTC. Protein product: CASSGTGESYEQYF. The gene calls are TRBV11-2 and TRBJ2-7; 10 nucleotides line up with TRBD1. The CDR3 spans 14 residues. Germline V gene sequence: CDR1 SGHAT, CDR2 FQNNGV. Losses at the gene ends were 5 bases for V and 1 base for J; bases not matched to a gene: 2. Variable domain in full (rest from reference TRBV11-2 and TRBJ2-7): EAGVAQSPRYKIIEKRQSVAFWCNPISGHATLYWYQQILGQGPKLLIQFQNNGVVDDSQLPKDRFSAERLKGVDSTLKIQPAKLEDSAVYLCASSGTGESYEQYFGPGTRLTVT.

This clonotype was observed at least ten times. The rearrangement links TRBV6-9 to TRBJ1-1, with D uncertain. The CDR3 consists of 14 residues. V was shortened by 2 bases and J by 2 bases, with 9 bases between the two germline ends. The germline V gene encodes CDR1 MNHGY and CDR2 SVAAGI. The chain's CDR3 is CASSYAPSNTEAFF. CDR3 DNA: TGTGCCAGCAGTTATGCTCCGTCTAACACTGAAGCTTTCTTT.

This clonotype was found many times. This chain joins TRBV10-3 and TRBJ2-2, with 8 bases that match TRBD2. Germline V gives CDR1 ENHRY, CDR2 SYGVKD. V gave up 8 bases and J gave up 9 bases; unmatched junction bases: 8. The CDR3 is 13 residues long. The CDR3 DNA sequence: TGTGCCATCGGGAGCGGGAGCGCGAGGGAGCTGTTTTTT. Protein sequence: CAIGSGSARELFF.

CDR3 residues: CASSQDLAVSGELFF. The CDR3 coding sequence is TGCGCCAGCAGCCAAGATTTGGCGGTTTCCGGGGAGCTGTTTTTT. The rearrangement links TRBV4-1 to TRBJ2-2; the D is unclear. The V end lost 0 bases, the J end lost 6 bases, and 11 bases lay between the germline ends. CDR3 length equals 15 residues. CDR1 is MGHRA and CDR2 is YSYEKL in the germline V gene.

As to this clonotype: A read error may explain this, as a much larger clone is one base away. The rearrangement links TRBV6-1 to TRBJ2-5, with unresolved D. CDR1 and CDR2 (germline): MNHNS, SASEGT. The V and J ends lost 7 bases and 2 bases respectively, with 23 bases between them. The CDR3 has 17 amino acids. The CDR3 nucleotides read TGTGCCAGCATGGGCCTTGATGTCGGTGACAATCAAGAGACCCAGTACTTC. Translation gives CASMGLDVGDNQETQYF.

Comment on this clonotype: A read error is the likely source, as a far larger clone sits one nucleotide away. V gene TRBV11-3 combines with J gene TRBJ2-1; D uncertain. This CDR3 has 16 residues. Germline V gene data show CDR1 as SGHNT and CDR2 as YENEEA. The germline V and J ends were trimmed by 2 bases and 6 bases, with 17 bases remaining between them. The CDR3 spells CASSLSAARASNEQFF. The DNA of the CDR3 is TGTGCCAGCAGCTTAAGTGCGGCTAGGGCATCCAATGAGCAGTTCTTC. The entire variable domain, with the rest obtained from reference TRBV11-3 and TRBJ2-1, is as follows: EAGVVQSPRYKIIEKKQPVAFWCNPISGHNTLYWYLQNLGQGPELLIRYENEEAVDDSQLPKDRFSAERLKGVDSTLKIQPAELGDSAVYLCASSLSAARASNEQFFGPGTRLTVL.

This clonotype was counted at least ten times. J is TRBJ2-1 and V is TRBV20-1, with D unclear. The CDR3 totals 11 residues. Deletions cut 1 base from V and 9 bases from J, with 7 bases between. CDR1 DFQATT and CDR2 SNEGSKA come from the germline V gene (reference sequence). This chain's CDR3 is CSARVGVEQFF. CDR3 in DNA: TGCAGTGCTAGAGTTGGAGTTGAGCAGTTCTTC.

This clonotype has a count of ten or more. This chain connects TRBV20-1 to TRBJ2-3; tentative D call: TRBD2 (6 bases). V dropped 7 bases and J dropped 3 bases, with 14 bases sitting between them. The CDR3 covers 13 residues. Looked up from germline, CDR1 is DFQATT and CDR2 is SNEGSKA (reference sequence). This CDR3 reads CSGRRGETDTQYF. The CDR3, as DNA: TGCAGTGGGCGGCGGGGAGAAACAGATACGCAGTATTTT.

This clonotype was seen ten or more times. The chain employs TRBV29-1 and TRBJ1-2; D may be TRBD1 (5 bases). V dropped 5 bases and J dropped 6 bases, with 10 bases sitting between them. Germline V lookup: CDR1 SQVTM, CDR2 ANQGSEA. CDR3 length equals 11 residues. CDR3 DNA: TGCAGCGTTTGGGGGATAGATGGCTACACCTTC. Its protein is CSVWGIDGYTF.

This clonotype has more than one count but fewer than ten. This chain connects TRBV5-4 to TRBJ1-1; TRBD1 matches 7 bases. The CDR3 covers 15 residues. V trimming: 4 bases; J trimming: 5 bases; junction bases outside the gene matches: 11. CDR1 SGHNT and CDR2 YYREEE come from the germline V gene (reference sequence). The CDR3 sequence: CASSPPGGGRTEAFF. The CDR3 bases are TGTGCCAGCAGCCCTCCAGGGGGAGGGAGGACTGAAGCTTTCTTT.

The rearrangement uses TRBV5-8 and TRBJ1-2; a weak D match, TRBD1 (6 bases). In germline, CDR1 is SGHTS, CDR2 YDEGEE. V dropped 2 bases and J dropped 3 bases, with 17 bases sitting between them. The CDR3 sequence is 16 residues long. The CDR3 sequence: CASSLVSEGGDYGYTF. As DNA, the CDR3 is TGTGCCAGCAGCTTAGTGTCCGAGGGGGGGGACTATGGCTACACCTTC.

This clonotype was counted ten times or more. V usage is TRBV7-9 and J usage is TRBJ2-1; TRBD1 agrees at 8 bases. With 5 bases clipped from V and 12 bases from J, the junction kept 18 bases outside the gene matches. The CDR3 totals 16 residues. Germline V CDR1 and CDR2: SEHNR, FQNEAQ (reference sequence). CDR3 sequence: CASSPSSGTGYLRQFF. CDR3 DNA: TGTGCCAGCAGCCCTAGCTCCGGGACAGGTTACCTTAGGCAGTTCTTC.

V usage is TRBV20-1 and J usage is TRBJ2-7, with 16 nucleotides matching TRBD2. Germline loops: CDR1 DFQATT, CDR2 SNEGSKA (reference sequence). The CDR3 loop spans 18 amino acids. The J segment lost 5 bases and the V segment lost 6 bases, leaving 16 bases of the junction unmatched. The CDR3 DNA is TGCAGTGCACGGACTCCCGGGACTAGCGGGAGGGCCGTCGACGAGCAGTACTTC. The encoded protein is CSARTPGTSGRAVDEQYF.

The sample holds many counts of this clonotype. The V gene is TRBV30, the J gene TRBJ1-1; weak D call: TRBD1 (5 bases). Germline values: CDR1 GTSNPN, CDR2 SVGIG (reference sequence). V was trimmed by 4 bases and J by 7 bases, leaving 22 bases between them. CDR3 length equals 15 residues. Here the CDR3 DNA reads TGTGCCTGGACTCGGGACTCCGACTTTGAGAATGAAGCTTTCTTT. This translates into CAWTRDSDFENEAFF.